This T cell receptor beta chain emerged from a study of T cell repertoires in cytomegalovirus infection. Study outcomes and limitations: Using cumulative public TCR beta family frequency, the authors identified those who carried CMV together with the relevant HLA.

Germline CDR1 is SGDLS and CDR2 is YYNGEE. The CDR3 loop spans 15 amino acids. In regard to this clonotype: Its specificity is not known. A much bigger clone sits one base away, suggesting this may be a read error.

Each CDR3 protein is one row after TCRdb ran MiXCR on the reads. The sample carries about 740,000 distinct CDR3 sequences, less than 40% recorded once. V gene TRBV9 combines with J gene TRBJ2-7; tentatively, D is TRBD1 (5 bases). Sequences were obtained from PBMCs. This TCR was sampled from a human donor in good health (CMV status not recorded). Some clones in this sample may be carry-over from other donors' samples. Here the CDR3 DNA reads TGTTCCAGCAGCGAGAGTGCAAGGGGATCCTACGAGCAGTACTTC. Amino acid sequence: CSSSESARGSYEQYF.